This T cell receptor beta chain originates from a study of OX40 agonist ivuxolimab in advanced cancers. Background for the entire study: Ivuxolimab was a fully human IgG2 agonistic monoclonal antibody targeting the costimulatory receptor OX40 (CD134). Intravenous ivuxolimab was administered to patients every 2 weeks at six dose levels: 0.01, 0.1, 0.3, 1.5, 3 and 10 mg/kg. Of the approximately 54 dose-escalation patients, hepatocellular carcinoma was present in approximately 20, melanoma in approximately 15, renal cell carcinoma in 9 and head and neck cancer in 9. In the dose-escalation cohort, 65% to 90% of patients were male, and the mean age was approximately 64 years, with a range of roughly 20 to 80. Prior anti-PD-1, anti-PD-L1 or anti-CTLA-4 therapy was permitted, and about 40% of dose-escalation patients had received checkpoint inhibitors. Partial responses were achieved by three dose-escalation patients, of whom one had hepatocellular carcinoma and two had cutaneous melanoma. Peripheral TCRbeta sequencing was intended to test whether TCR sequence diversity was altered and clonal T-cell expansion was caused by ivuxolimab. The paper describes the monotherapy dose-escalation part (N of about 52 patients) of the phase I trial of ivuxolimab.

Genomic DNA was extracted from sorted cells for sequencing of the TCRbeta CDR3 region. The immunoSEQ Assay was used to sequence the TCRbeta CDR3 regions. Entries here come from immuneACCESS through TCRdb and include only in-frame sequences with V and J called. Some clones fail to appear in such tables; in the studies checked, an unresolved V gene covers under half of the shortfall, and the cause of the remainder is unknown. Here the sample has 120,000 or so clones; 89% occur a single time. Clones ranked in the top ten supply 0.27% of the sample. The CDR3 sequence holds 14 residues, the cysteine and phenylalanine included. Only the CDR3 portion is preserved as DNA: 42 bases, with reading frame beginning at the first base. Relative to germline, V is missing 4 bases and J is missing 9 bases, with 10 bases of the junction outside any gene match. Per the germline V gene, SGHDT is the CDR1 and YYEEEE is the CDR2.

Study-wide conclusions, independent of this receptor: The antigen specificity of the clonally expanded peripheral T cells was not determined. Low levels of normalized T-cell clonal expansion were also seen in some patients who did not respond. In partial responders in the 0.1-3.0 mg/kg groups, normalized peripheral clonal expansion was found to be among the lowest, especially among CD8+ T cells. After ivuxolimab, CD8+ T cells had more expanded clones than CD4+ T cells on average. At doses from 0.1 to 3.0 mg/kg, clonal expansion was seen in both CD4+ and CD8+ blood T cells between baseline and week 6.

The trial excluded patients who had a history of autoimmune disease or were on systemic immunosuppression. In every dose cohort, peripheral blood was drawn for TCR sequencing at baseline, cycle 4 day 1, and cycle 7 day 1. Samples were obtained from an open-label, multicenter, first-in-human phase I dose-escalation trial of ivuxolimab. Adults with locally advanced or metastatic melanoma, renal cell, hepatocellular, or head and neck squamous cell carcinoma were enrolled in the trial. Before TCR sequencing, CD4+ and CD8+ T cells were separately sorted from peripheral blood. Worth noting for this clone: Which antigen it targets is not known. Base-call qualities are not available, and no considerably larger clone is one nucleotide away.

This sequence originates from an adult with an advanced solid tumor such as melanoma, head and neck, liver or kidney cancer. This sample comprised CD4+ or CD8+ T cells sorted from blood, obtained in a trial of the OX40 agonist ivuxolimab. The V and J genes are TRBV5-6 and TRBJ2-1, and 7 junction bases match TRBD1. In nucleotide form, the sequence is TGTGCCAGCAGCAGGGTCATAGGGGGCAGTGAGCAGTTCTTC. This yields the protein CASSRVIGGSEQFF.